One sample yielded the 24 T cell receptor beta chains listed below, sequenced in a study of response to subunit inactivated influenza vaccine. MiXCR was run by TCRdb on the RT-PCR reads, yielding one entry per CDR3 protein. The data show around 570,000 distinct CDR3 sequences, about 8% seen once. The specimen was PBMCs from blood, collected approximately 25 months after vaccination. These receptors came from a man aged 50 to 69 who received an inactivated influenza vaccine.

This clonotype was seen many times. The CDR3 loop reads CASSIDRPDTQYF. The CDR3 region has the DNA TGTGCCAGTAGTATTGACAGACCAGATACGCAGTATTTT. V usage is TRBV19 and J usage is TRBJ2-3, with a weak D call TRBD1 (5 bases). The CDR3 has 13 amino acids. Germline V CDR1 and CDR2: LNHDA, SQIVND (reference sequence). V lost 3 bases, J lost 4 bases, and 8 bases lay in between.

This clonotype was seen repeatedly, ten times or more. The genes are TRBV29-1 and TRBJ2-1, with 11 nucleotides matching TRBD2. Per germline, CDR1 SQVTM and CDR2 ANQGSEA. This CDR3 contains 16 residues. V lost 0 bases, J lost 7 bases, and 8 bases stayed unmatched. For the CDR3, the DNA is TGCAGCGTTGAAGATCCCGGGACTAGCGGCGAGAATGAGCAGTTCTTC. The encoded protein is CSVEDPGTSGENEQFF.

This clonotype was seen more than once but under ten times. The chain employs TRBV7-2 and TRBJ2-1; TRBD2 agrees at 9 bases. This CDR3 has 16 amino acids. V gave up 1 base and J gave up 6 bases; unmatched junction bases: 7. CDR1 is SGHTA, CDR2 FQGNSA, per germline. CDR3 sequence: CASSLVAGGPLNEQFF. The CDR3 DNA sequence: TGTGCCAGCAGCTTAGTTGCGGGGGGGCCTCTCAATGAGCAGTTCTTC.

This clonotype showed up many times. CDR3 amino acids: CASSQDGTSEQETQYF. The CDR3 DNA sequence: TGCGCCAGCAGCCAAGACGGTACTAGCGAACAAGAGACCCAGTACTTC. This sequence joins TRBV4-3 and TRBJ2-5; TRBD2 agrees at 7 bases. Germline V gives CDR1 LGHNA, CDR2 YSLEER. The CDR3 is 16 residues long. The V gene end was trimmed by 0 bases and the J gene end by 2 bases; junction bases not matched to a gene: 6.

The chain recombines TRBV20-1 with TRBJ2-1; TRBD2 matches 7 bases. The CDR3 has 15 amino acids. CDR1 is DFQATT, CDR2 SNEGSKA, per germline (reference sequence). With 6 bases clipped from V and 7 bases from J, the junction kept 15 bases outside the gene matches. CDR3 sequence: CSALKGGARRNEQFF. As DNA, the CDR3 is TGCAGTGCCCTGAAGGGAGGGGCGCGTAGAAATGAGCAGTTCTTC.

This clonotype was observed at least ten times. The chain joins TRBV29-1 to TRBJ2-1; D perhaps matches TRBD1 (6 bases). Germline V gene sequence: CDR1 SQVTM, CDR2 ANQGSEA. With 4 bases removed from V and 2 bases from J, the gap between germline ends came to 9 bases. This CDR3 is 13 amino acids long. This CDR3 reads CSVGRGTYNEQFF. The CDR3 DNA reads TGCAGCGTTGGCAGGGGAACCTACAATGAGCAGTTCTTC.

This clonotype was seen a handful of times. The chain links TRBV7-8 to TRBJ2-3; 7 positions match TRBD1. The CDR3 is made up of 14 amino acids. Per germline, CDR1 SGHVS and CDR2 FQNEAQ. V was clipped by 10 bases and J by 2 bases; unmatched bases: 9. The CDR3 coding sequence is TGTGCCACCTCGGGACAGATCCACACAGATACGCAGTATTTT. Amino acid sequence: CATSGQIHTDTQYF.

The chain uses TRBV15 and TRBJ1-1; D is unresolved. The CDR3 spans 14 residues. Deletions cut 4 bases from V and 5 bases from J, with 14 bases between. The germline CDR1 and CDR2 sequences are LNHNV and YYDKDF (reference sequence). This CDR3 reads CATSKFRPGTEAFF. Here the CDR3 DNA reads TGTGCCACCAGCAAATTCAGGCCGGGGACTGAAGCTTTCTTT.

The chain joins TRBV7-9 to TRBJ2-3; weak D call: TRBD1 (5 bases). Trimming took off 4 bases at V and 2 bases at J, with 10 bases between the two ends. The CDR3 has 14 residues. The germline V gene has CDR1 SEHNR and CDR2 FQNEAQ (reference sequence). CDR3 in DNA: TGTGCCAGCAGCTGGGGCAAGTCCACAGATACGCAGTATTTT. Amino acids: CASSWGKSTDTQYF.

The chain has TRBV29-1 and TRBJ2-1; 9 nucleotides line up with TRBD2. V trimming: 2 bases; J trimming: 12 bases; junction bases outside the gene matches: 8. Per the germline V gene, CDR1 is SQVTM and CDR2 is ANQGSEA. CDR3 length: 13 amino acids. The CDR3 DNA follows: TGCAGCGTTGAAAGGACTAGCGCCCCACGGCAGTTCTTC. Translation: CSVERTSAPRQFF.

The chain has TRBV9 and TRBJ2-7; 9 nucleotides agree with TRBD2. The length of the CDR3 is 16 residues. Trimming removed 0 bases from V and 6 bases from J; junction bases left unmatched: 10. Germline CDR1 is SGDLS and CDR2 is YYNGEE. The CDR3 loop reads CASSVGGGAFVREQYF. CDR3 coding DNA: TGTGCCAGCAGCGTAGGCGGGGGGGCTTTCGTCCGCGAGCAGTACTTC.

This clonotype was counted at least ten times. The CDR3 loop is CASGTGTGTTDTQYF. The DNA for the CDR3 is TGCGCCAGCGGAACCGGGACAGGGACGACAGATACGCAGTATTTT. The chain links TRBV5-1 to TRBJ2-3; 9 bases align to TRBD1. This CDR3 is built from 15 residues. J was trimmed by 3 bases and V by 7 bases; bases with no gene match: 9. CDR1 is SGHRS and CDR2 is YFSETQ in the germline V gene.

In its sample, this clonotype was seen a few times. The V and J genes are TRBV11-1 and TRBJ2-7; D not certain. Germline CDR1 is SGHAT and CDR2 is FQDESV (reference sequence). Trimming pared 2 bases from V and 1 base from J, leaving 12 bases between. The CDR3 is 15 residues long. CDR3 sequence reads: CASSLQVSDSYEQYF. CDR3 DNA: TGTGCCAGCAGCTTACAGGTCAGCGATTCCTACGAGCAGTACTTC.

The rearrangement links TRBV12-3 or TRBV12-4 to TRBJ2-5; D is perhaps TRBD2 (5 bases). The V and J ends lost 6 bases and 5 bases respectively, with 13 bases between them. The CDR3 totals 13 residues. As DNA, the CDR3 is TGTGCCAGCAGACGGTTGGGGAGCGAGACCCAGTACTTC. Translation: CASRRLGSETQYF.

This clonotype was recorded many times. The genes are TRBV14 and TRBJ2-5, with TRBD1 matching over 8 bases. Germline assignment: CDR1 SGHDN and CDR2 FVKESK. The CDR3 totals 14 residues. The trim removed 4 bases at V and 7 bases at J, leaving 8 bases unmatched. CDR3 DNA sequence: TGTGCCAGCAGCCTCCCAGGGGGCGCCGGGACCCAGTACTTC. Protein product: CASSLPGGAGTQYF. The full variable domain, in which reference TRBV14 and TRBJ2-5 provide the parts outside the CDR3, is EAGVTQFPSHSVIEKGQTVTLRCDPISGHDNLYWYRRVMGKEIKFLLHFVKESKQDESGMPNNRFLAERTGGTYSTLKVQPAELEDSGVYFCASSLPGGAGTQYFGPGTRLLVL.

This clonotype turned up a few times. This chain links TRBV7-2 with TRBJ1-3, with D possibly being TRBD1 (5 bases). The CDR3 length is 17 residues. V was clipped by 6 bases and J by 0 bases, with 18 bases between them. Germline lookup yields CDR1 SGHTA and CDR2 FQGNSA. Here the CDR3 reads CASSRSGGRPSGNTIYF. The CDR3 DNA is TGTGCCAGCAGTCGTTCCGGGGGACGGCCCTCTGGAAACACCATATATTTT.

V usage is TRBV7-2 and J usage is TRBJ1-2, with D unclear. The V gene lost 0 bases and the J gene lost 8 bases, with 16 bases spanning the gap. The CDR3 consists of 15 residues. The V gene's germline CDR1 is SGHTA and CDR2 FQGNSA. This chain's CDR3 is CASSLASVSGYGYTF. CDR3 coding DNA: TGTGCCAGCAGCTTAGCCAGTGTTTCGGGGTACGGCTACACCTTC.

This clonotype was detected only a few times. The CDR3, as DNA: TGTGCCATCAGGGACAGGGGGCGCGAGCAGTACTTC. This codes for CAIRDRGREQYF. The V gene is TRBV10-3, the J gene TRBJ2-7, with 11 nucleotides matching TRBD1. The CDR3 extends over 12 amino acids. V lost 6 bases to trimming and J lost 6 bases; unmatched junction nucleotides: 1. The germline V gene has CDR1 ENHRY and CDR2 SYGVKD.

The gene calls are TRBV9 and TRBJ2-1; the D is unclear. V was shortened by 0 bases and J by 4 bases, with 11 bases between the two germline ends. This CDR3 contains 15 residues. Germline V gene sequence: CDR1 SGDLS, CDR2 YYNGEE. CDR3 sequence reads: CASSVEWTPYNEQFF. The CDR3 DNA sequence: TGTGCCAGCAGCGTAGAATGGACCCCTTACAATGAGCAGTTCTTC.

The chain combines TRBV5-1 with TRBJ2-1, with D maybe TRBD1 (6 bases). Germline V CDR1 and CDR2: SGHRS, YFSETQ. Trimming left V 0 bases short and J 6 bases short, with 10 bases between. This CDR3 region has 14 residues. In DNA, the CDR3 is TGCGCCAGCAGCTTGGCCGTAGGGGGCAATGAGCAGTTCTTC. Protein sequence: CASSLAVGGNEQFF.

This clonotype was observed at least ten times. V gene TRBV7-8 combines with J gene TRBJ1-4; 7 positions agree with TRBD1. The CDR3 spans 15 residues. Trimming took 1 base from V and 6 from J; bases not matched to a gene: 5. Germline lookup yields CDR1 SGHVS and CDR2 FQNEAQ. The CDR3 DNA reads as TGTGCCAGCAGCTTAGTCAGGGGGGGGGATGAAAAACTGTTTTTT. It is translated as CASSLVRGGDEKLFF.

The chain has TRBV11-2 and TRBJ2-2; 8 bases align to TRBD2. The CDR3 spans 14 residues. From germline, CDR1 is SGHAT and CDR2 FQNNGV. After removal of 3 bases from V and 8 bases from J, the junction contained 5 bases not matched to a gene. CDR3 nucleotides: TGTGCCAGCAGCTTTGTTAGCGGGATTGGGGAGCTGTTTTTT. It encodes CASSFVSGIGELFF.

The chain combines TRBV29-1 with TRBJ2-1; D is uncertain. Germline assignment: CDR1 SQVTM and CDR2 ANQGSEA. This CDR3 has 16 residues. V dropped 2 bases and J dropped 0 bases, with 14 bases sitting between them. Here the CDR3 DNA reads TGCAGCGTTGAACTCTTCGACGTGAGCTCCTACAATGAGCAGTTCTTC. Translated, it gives CSVELFDVSSYNEQFF.

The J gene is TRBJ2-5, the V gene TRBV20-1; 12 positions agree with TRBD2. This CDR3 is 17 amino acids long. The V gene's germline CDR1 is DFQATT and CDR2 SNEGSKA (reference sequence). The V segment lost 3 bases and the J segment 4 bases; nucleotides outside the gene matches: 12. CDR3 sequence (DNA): TGCAGTGCTAGCAATCTTCGACTAGCGGGAGTGGGAGAGACCCAGTACTTC. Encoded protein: CSASNLRLAGVGETQYF.